This note documents a single TCR beta chain sequence. The CDR3 sequence is 14 residues long. The V gene's germline CDR1 is WSHSY and CDR2 SAAADI. V lost 8 bases and J lost 6, with 16 bases in between. The sample comes from a study of blood T cell repertoires in COVID-19. Profiling relied on immunoSEQ multiplex PCR, and the TCRdb table lists in-frame clones only, not all of them. Of over 200,000 clones detected, about 89% appear once; the ten largest clones hold approximately 9.8%. The specimen was peripheral blood. This receptor was taken from a man aged 35 to 55 who had recovered from COVID-19. The chain has TRBV10-2 and TRBJ2-2, with D perhaps TRBD2 (6 bases). The DNA of the CDR3 is TGCGCCAGCTCGACCGGGACTTGGGCCGGGGAGCTGTTTTTT. Encoded protein: CASSTGTWAGELFF.